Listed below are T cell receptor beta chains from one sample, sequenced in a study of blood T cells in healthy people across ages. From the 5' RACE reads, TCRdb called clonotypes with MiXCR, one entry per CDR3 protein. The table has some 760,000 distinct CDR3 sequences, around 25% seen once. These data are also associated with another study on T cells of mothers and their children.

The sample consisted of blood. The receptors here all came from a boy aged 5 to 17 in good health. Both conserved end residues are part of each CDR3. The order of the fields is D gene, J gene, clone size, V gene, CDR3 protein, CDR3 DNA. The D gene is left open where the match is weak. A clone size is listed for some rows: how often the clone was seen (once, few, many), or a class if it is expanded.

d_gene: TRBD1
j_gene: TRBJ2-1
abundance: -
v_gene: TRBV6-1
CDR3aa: CASDRGPGSYNEQFF
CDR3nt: TGTGCCAGCGACAGGGGTCCAGGGTCCTACAATGAGCAGTTCTTC

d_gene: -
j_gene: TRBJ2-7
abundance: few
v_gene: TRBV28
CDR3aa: CASRFRSSYEQYF
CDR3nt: TGTGCCAGCAGATTTAGGAGCTCCTACGAGCAGTACTTC

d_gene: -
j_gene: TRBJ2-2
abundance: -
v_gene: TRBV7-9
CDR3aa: CASSFPRAGGELFF
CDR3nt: TGTGCCAGCAGCTTCCCCCGGGCAGGCGGGGAGCTGTTTTTT

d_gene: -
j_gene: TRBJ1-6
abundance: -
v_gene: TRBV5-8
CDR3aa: CASSYPGEYNSPLHF
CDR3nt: TGTGCCAGCAGCTACCCCGGGGAATATAATTCACCCCTCCACTTT

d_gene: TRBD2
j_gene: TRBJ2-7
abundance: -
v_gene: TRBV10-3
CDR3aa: CTISPGLADYEQYF
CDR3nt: TGTACCATCAGCCCGGGACTAGCGGACTACGAGCAGTACTTC

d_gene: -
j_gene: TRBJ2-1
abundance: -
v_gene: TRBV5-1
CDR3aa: CASSAWGTHSYNEQFF
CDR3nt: TGCGCCAGCAGCGCGTGGGGGACCCACTCCTACAATGAGCAGTTCTTC

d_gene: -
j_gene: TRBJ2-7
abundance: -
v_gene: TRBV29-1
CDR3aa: CSVELNPYEQYF
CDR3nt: TGCAGTGTTGAACTAAATCCCTACGAGCAGTACTTC

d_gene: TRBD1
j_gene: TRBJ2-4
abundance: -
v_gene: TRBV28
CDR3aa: CAGQSAQQKGQGKNIQYF
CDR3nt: TGTGCCGGACAGAGTGCCCAACAAAAGGGACAGGGGAAAAACATTCAGTACTTC

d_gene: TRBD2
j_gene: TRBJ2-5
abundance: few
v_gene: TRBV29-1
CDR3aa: CSAAGGHLQETQYF
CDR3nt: TGCAGCGCCGCGGGGGGACACCTCCAAGAGACCCAGTACTTC

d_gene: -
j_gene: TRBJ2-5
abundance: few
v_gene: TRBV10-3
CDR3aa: CAISPGLTNIEETQYF
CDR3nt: TGTGCCATCAGTCCCGGGCTTACTAATATAGAAGAGACCCAGTACTTC

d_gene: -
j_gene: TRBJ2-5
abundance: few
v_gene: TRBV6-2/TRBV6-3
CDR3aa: CATNSWRAHQETQYF
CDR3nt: TGTGCCACCAATAGTTGGAGGGCCCACCAAGAGACCCAGTACTTC

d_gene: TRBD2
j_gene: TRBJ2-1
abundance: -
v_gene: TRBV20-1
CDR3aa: CSANLAGGSEEQFF
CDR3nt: TGCAGTGCTAACCTAGCGGGAGGCTCCGAAGAGCAGTTCTTC

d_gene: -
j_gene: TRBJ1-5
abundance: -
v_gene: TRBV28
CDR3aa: CASSFVGTAGNQPQHF
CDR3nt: TGTGCCAGCAGTTTTGTAGGGACGGCGGGCAATCAGCCCCAGCATTTT

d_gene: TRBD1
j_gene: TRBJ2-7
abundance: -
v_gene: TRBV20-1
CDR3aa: CSARGRGQFYEQYF
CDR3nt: TGCAGTGCTAGAGGAAGGGGACAGTTCTACGAGCAGTACTTC

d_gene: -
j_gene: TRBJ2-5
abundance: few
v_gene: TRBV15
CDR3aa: CATSRRGQWGTQYF
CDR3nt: TGTGCCACCAGTCGGAGGGGGCAATGGGGGACCCAGTACTTC

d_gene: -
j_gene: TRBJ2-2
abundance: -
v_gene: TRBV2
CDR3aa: CASIGQTNTGELFF
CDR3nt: TGTGCCAGCATTGGACAGACGAACACCGGGGAGCTGTTTTTT

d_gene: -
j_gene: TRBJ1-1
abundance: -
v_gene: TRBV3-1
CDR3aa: CASSQRSRVVNTEAFF
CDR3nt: TGTGCCAGCAGCCAAAGGTCGAGGGTGGTGAACACTGAAGCTTTCTTT

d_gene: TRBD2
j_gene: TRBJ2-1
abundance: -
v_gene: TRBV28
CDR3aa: CASSLTRLGLDSYNEQFF
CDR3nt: TGTGCCAGCAGTTTAACCCGCTTGGGACTAGACTCCTACAATGAGCAGTTCTTC

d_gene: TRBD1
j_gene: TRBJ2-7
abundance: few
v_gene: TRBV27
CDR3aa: CASSFHGQGVWEQYF
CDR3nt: TGTGCCAGCAGTTTCCATGGACAGGGGGTGTGGGAGCAGTACTTC

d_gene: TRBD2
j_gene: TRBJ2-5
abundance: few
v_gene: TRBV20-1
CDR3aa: CSVPLAGGFQETQYF
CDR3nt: TGCAGTGTCCCACTAGCGGGGGGGTTTCAAGAGACCCAGTACTTC

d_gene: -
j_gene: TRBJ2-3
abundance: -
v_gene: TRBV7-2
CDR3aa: CASSLEFRLTSTDTQYF
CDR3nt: TGTGCCAGCAGCTTAGAGTTCCGCCTGACTAGCACAGATACGCAGTATTTT

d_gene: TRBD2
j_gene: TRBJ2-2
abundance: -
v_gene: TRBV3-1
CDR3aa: CASSQDAPGRAGELFF
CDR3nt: TGTGCCAGCAGCCAAGATGCGCCAGGGAGGGCCGGGGAGCTGTTTTTT

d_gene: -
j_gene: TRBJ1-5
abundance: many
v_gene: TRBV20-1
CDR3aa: CSAFRGSANQPQHF
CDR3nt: TGCAGTGCGTTCAGGGGCAGTGCCAATCAGCCCCAGCATTTT

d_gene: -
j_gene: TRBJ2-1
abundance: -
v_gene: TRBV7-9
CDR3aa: CASSSRIAGSYIEQFF
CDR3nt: TGTGCCAGCAGCTCTCGGATCGCGGGGTCCTACATTGAGCAGTTCTTC

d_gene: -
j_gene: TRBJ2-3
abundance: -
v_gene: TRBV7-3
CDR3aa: CASSSPTGDTQYF
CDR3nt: TGTGCCAGCAGCTCTCCGACGGGAGATACGCAGTATTTT

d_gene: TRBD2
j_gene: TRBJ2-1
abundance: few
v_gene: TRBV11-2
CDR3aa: CASRPGLAGGHDEQFF
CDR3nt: TGTGCCAGCAGGCCCGGACTAGCGGGGGGGCACGATGAGCAGTTCTTC

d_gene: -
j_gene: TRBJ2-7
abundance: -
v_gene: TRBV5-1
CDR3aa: CASSLVTGPYEQYF
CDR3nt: TGTGCCAGCAGCTTAGTGACGGGGCCCTACGAGCAGTACTTC

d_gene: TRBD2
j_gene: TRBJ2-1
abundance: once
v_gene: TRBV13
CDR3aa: CASSPGTRTNEQFF
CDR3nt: TGTGCCAGCAGCCCCGGGACTAGAACCAATGAGCAGTTCTTC

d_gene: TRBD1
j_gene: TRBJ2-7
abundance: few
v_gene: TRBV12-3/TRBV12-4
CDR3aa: CASSGDRGRFGFYEQYF
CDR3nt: TGTGCCAGCAGTGGGGACAGGGGGCGTTTTGGCTTCTACGAGCAGTACTTC

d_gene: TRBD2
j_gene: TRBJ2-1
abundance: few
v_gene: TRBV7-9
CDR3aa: CASSSTIAGGNYNEQFF
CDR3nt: TGTGCCAGCAGCTCCACAATAGCGGGAGGGAACTACAATGAGCAGTTCTTC

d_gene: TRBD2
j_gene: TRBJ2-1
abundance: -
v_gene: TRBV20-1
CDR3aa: CSARGVGAGGLASYNEQFF
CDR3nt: TGCAGTGCTAGAGGGGTCGGCGCGGGAGGGTTAGCATCCTACAATGAGCAGTTCTTC

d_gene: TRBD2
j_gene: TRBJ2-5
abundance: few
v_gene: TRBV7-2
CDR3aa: CASSSPGLAGVETQYF
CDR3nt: TGTGCCAGCAGCTCGCCCGGACTAGCGGGAGTGGAGACCCAGTACTTC

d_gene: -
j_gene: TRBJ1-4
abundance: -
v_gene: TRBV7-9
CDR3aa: CASSLAGINEKLFF
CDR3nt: TGTGCCAGCAGCTTAGCCGGTATTAATGAAAAACTGTTTTTT

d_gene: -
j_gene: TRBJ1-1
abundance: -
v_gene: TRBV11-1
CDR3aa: CASTPRAVNTEAFF
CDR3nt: TGTGCCAGCACCCCGAGGGCGGTGAACACTGAAGCTTTCTTT

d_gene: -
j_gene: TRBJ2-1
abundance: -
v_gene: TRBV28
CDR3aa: CASSSVTGYNEQFF
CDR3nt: TGTGCCAGCAGTTCAGTGACTGGTTACAATGAGCAGTTCTTC

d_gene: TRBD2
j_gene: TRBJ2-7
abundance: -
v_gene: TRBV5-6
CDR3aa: CASRLGLTSGGFYEQYF
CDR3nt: TGTGCCAGCAGGCTGGGGCTGACTAGCGGGGGGTTCTACGAGCAGTACTTC

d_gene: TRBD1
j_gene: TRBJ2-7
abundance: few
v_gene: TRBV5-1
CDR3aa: CASSLGPGQGTGSYEQYF
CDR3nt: TGCGCCAGCAGCCTAGGGCCCGGACAGGGGACCGGCTCCTACGAGCAGTACTTC

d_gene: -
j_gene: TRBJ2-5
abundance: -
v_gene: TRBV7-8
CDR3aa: CASSIGHEGETQYF
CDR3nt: TGTGCCAGCAGCATCGGACACGAAGGGGAGACCCAGTACTTC

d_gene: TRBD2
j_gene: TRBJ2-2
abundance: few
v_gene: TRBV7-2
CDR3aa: CASRPPSGSGNTGELFF
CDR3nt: TGTGCCAGCAGGCCACCTAGCGGGAGTGGGAACACCGGGGAGCTGTTTTTT

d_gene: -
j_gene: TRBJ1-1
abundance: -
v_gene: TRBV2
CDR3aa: CASSERGAGKSTEAFF
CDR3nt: TGTGCCAGCAGTGAAAGGGGGGCAGGGAAAAGCACTGAAGCTTTCTTT

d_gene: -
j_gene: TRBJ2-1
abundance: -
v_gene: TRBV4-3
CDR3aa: CASSQGNPSPVDEQFF
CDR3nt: TGCGCCAGCAGCCAAGGAAACCCAAGTCCCGTGGATGAGCAGTTCTTC

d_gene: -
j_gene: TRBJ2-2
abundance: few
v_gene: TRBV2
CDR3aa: CASSGEVIGELFF
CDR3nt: TGTGCCAGCAGTGGGGAAGTGATCGGGGAGCTGTTTTTT

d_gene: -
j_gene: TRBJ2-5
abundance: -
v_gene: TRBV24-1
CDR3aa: CATSDPGLGETQYF
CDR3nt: TGTGCCACCAGTGATCCGGGACTTGGAGAGACCCAGTACTTC

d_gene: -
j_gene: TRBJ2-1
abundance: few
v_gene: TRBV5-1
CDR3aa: CASSLAVPYNEQFF
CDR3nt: TGCGCCAGCAGCTTAGCGGTACCCTACAATGAGCAGTTCTTC

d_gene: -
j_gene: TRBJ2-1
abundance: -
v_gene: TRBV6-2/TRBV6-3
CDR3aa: CASSYGRSYQDEQFF
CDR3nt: TGTGCCAGCAGTTACGGCAGGTCCTATCAGGATGAGCAGTTCTTC

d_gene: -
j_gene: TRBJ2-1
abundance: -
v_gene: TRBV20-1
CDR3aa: CSARDGVAEFYNEQFF
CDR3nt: TGCAGTGCTAGAGATGGGGTAGCGGAGTTCTACAATGAGCAGTTCTTC

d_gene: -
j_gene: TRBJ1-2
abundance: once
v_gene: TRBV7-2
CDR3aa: CASSLVLWIGNYGYTF
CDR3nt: TGTGCCAGCAGCTTAGTGCTCTGGATAGGGAACTATGGCTACACCTTC

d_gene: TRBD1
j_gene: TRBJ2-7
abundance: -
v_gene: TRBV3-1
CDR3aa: CASSRDDRGISYEQYF
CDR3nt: TGTGCCAGCAGCCGAGACGACAGGGGAATCTCCTACGAGCAGTACTTC

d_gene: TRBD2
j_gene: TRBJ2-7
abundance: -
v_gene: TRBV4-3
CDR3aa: CASSQLAGASYEQYF
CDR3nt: TGCGCCAGCAGCCAACTCGCGGGAGCCTCCTACGAGCAGTACTTC

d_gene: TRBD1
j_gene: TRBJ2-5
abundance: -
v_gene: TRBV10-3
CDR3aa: CAISPGQGEETQYF
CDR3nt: TGTGCCATCAGTCCGGGACAGGGCGAAGAGACCCAGTACTTC

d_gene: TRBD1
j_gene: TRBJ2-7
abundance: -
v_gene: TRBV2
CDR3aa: CASSVPLGQGAFYEQYF
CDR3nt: TGTGCCAGCAGTGTCCCCCTAGGACAGGGGGCATTCTACGAGCAGTACTTC

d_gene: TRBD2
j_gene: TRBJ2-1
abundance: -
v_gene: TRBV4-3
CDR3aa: CASSQVREREGNEQFF
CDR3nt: TGCGCCAGCAGCCAAGTCAGGGAGCGGGAGGGCAATGAGCAGTTCTTC

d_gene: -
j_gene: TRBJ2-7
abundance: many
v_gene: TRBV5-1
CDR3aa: CASSLGGTTYEQYF
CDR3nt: TGTGCCAGCAGCTTGGGAGGGACAACTTACGAGCAGTACTTC

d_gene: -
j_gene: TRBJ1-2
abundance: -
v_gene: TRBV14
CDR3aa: CASSQDLVRGYGYTF
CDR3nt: TGTGCCAGCAGCCAAGATCTCGTCAGGGGCTATGGCTACACCTTC

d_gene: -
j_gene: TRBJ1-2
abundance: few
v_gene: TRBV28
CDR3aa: CASSPFPGGAYYGYTF
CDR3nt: TGTGCCAGCAGCCCTTTCCCGGGGGGGGCGTACTATGGCTACACCTTC

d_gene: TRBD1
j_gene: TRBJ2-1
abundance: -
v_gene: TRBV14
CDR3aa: CASRLTGTGYNEQFF
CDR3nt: TGTGCCAGCAGACTGACCGGGACAGGGTACAATGAGCAGTTCTTC